In this sample, the clone carrying this T cell receptor beta chain turned up many times. Its antigen remains unknown. The source of the sample is a study of tumor and adjacent non-tumor tissue in lung cancer. Turning to the study itself: Patients were aged roughly 30 to 76, 9 to 10 men and roughly five women, stage I to III. On average, productive TCRbeta reads reached some 4.2 million per sample. Points from the study as a whole: Top 100 clones took a larger repertoire share in normal lung. Higher tumor TCR diversity was associated with shorter survival.

The library came from three nested PCR rounds adapted from ARM-PCR protocols. Using its own MiXCR run on the multiplex PCR reads, TCRdb lists one record per CDR3 protein. The sample records roughly 43,000 distinct CDR3 sequences, roughly 60% being singletons. This sample's RNA came from whole unsorted tissue. The normal lung tissue was taken more than 3 cm from the tumor edge. The CDR3 is 12 residues long. Losses at the gene ends were 6 bases for V and 2 bases for J; bases not matched to a gene: 2. The germline CDR1 and CDR2 sequences are SQVTM and ANQGSEA. This clonotype was obtained from a man aged 45 to 65 with non-small cell lung cancer. The chain combines TRBV29-1 with TRBJ2-5, with 8 positions matching TRBD2. The sample comprised distant non-tumor lung tissue. This chain's CDR3 is CSVERGQETQYF. The DNA for the CDR3 is TGCAGCGTCGAGCGGGGGCAAGAGACCCAGTACTTC.